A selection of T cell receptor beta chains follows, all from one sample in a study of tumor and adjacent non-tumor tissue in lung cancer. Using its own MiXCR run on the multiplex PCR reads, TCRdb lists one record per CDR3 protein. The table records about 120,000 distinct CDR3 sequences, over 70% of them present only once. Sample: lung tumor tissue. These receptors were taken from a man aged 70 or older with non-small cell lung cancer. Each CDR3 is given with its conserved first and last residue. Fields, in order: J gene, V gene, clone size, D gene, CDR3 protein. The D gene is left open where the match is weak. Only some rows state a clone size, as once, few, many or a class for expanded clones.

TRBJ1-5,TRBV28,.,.,CASSFQNQWRRGRKPQHF
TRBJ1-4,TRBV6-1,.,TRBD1,CASKTGTTNEKLFF
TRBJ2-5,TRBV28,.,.,CTSSRIGSPEQETQYF
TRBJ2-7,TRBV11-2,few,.,CASSLQVSRGGQYF
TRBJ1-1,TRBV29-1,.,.,CSVVIKMKTEAFF
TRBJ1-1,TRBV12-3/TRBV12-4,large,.,CASKGGDTEAFF
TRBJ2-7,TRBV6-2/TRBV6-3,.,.,CARRRTIGAAYEQYF
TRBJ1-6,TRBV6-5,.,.,CTSSYSDGKNSPIQF
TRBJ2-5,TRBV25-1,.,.,CANIELNRVGETQYF
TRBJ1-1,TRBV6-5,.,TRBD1,CASRTGRGLLTEAFF
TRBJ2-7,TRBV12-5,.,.,CASGSFLSEERTYEQYF
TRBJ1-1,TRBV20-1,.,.,CSARDSNTESCF
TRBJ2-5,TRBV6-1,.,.,CARSYRENGQETQYF
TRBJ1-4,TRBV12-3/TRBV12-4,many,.,CASSTREKLFF
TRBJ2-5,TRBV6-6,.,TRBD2,CASRQKTSWGIFMGETQYF
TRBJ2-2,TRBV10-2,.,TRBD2,CASSVSGLGRSTRELSF
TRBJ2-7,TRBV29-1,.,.,CSASENSYEQYF
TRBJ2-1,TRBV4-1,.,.,CPSSQGGFEYNEQFF
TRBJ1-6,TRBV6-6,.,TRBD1,CASRKEHGTGTGSPLHF
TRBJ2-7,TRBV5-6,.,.,CASSTGATYQQYF
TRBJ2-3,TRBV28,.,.,CASRRAKRLGTDTQYF